The present TCR beta chain was sequenced within a study of blood T cell repertoires in COVID-19. Study-wide context: Material from acute and convalescent COVID-19 was sourced from the United States, Italy and Spain. T cells, B-cell-depleted T cells, or PBMCs supplied cDNA or gDNA.

Sequenced by immunoSEQ multiplex PCR; TCRdb stores in-frame clones only, minus some. The sample comprises around 160,000 clones, around four fifths of which are singletons, and about a tenth rests with the top ten. The receptor was derived from a human donor in a cohort sampled during active COVID-19. Sequencing was done on a sample of peripheral blood.

The CDR3 reads CASSDGLNQPQHF. Here the CDR3 DNA reads TGTGCCAGCAGCGATGGACTTAATCAGCCCCAGCATTTT. The J gene is TRBJ1-5, the V gene TRBV14; D gene ambiguous. V lost 5 bases and J 4 bases, leaving 9 bases between the germline ends. CDR1 SGHDN and CDR2 FVKESK come from the germline V gene. This CDR3 region has 13 residues.